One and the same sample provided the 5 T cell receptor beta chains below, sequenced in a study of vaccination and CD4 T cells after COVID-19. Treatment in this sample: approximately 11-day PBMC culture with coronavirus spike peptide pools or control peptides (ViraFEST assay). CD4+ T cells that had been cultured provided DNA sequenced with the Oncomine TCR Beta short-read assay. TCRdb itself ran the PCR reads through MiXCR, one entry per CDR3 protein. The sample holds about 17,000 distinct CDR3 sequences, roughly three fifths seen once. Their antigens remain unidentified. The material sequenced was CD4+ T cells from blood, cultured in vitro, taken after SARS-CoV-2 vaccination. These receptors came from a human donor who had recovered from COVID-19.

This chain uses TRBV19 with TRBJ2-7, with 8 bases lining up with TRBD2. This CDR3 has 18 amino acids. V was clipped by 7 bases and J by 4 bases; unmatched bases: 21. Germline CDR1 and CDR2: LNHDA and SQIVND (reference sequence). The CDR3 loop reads CASNRNWRGALLRYEQYF. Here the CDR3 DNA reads TGTGCCAGTAATCGAAATTGGCGGGGGGCACTATTGAGGTACGAGCAGTACTTC.

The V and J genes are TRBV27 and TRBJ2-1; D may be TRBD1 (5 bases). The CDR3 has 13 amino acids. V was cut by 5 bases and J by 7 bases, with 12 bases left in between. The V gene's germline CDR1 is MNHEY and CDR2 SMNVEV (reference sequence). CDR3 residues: CASSHDRVNEQFF. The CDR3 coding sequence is TGTGCCAGCAGTCACGACAGAGTTAATGAGCAGTTCTTC.

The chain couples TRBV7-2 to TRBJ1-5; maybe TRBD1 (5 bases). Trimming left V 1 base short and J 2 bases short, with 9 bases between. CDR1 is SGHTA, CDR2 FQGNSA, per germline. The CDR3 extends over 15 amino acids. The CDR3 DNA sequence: TGTGCCAGCAGCTTAGACGGAGGGGGCAATCAGCCCCAGCATTTT. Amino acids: CASSLDGGGNQPQHF.

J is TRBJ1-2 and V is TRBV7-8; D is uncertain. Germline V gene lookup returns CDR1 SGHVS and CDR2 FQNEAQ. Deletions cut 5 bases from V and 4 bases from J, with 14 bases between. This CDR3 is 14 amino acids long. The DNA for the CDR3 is TGTGCCAGCAGCCCCGGACCCTCAGCCTATGGCTACACCTTC. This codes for CASSPGPSAYGYTF.

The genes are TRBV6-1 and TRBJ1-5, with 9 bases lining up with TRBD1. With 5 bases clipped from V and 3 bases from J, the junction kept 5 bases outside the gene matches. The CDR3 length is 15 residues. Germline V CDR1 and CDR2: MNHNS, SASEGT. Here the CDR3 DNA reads TGTGCCAGCAGTCCCGGGACAGGGCTCAATCAGCCCCAGCATTTT. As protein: CASSPGTGLNQPQHF.